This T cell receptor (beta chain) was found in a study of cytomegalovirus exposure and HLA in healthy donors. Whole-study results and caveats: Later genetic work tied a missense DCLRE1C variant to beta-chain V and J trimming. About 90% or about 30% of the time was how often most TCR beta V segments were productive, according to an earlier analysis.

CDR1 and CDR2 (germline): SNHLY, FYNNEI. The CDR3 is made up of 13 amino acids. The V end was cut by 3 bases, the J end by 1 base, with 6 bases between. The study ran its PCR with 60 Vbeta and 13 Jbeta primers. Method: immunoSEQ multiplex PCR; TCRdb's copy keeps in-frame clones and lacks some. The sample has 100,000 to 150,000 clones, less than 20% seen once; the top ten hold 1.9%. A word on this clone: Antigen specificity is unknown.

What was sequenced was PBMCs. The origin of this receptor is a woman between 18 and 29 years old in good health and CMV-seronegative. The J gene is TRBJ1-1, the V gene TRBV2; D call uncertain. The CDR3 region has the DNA TGTGCCAGCAGTGATCGGTGGAACACTGAAGCTTTCTTT. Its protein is CASSDRWNTEAFF.